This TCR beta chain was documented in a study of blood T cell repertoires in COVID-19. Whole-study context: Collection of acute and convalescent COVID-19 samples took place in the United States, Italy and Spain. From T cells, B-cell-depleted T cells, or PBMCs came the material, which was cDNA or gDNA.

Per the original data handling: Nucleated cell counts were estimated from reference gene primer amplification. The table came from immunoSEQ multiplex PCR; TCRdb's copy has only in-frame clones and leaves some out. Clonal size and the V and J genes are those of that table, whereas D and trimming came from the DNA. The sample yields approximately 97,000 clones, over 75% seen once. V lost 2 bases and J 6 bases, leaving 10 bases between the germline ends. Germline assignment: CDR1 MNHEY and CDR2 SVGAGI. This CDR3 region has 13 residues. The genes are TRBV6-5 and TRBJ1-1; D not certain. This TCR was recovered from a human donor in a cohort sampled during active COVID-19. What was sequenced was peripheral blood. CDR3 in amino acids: CASSYDGVAEAFF. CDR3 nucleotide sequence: TGTGCCAGCAGTTACGATGGAGTCGCTGAAGCTTTCTTT.